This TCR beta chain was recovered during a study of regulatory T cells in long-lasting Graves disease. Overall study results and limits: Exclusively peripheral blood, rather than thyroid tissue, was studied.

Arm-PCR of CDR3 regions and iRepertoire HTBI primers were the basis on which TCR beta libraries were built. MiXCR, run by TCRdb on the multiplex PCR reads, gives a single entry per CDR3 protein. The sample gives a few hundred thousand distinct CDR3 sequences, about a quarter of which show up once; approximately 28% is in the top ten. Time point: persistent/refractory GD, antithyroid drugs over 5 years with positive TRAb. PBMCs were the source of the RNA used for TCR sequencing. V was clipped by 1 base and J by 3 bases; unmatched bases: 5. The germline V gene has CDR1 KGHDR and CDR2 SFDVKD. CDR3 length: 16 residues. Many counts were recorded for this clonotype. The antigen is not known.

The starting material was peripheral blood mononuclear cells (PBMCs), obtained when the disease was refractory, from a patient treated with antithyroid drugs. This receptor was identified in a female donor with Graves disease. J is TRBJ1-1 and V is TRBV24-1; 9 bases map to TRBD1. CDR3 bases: TGTGCCACCAGTGATTTCGGGACAGGGCCTCACACTGAAGCTTTCTTT. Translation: CATSDFGTGPHTEAFF.